The next 2 T cell receptor beta chains were all read from a single sample in a study of regulatory T cells in long-lasting Graves disease. To make TCR beta libraries, researchers used iRepertoire HTBI primers and Arm-PCR of CDR3 regions. A single record per CDR3 protein comes from TCRdb applying MiXCR to the multiplex PCR reads. This sample has approximately 270,000 distinct CDR3 sequences, with under 20% found just once. Time point specified: newly diagnosed GD, antithyroid drugs for less than 3 months. From PBMCs, RNA was extracted and then used to make the TCR library. This sample also appeared in a second study, on T cells in Graves' hyperthyroidism and ophthalmopathy.

Sequencing was performed on peripheral blood mononuclear cells (PBMCs), taken at new diagnosis, from a patient treated with antithyroid drugs. The receptor set was obtained from a woman aged 30 to 39 with Graves disease.

This clonotype was observed at least ten times. This sequence joins TRBV3-1 and TRBJ2-5; D perhaps matches TRBD2 (5 bases). V was pared by 1 base and J by 2 bases, with 8 bases between. The germline V gene encodes CDR1 LGHDT and CDR2 YNNKEL (reference sequence). The CDR3 is 14 amino acids. The CDR3 DNA is TGTGCCAGCAGCCAAGTTTCGGGACAAGAGACCCAGTACTTC. Encoded protein: CASSQVSGQETQYF.

Many counts were recorded for this clonotype. The V and J genes are TRBV13 and TRBJ1-6; perhaps TRBD1 as D (5 bases). V lost 6 bases and J lost 9, with 9 bases in between. The CDR3 is made up of 12 amino acids. CDR1 is PRHDT, CDR2 FYEKMQ, per germline (reference sequence). CDR3 nucleotide sequence: TGTGCCAGCAGGGCAGGGTTTTCACCCCTCCACTTT. It codes for CASRAGFSPLHF.